These 6 T cell receptor beta chains were sequenced from one sample in a study of T cells in Graves' hyperthyroidism and ophthalmopathy. TCR beta CDR3 regions were amplified from RNA transcripts. When the TCR CDR3 underwent first-round RT-PCR, the HTBI primer set was used. TCRdb re-derived calls from the multiplex PCR reads in MiXCR, one entry per CDR3 protein. The sample yields about 840,000 distinct CDR3 sequences, over 35% seen once. Sequenced input: blood. These receptors were obtained from a man aged 18 to 35 with Graves' hyperthyroidism.

This sequence joins TRBV29-1 and TRBJ1-1; no definite D call. CDR1 and CDR2 from the germline V gene are SQVTM and ANQGSEA. The CDR3 totals 13 residues. V lost 7 bases, J lost 3 bases, and 15 bases lay in between. In DNA, the CDR3 is TGCAGCGCCACTTTGGGAGGGTACACTGAAGCTTTCTTT. Amino acid sequence: CSATLGGYTEAFF.

Worth noting for this clonotype: It may be a read error: a sequence one base away is much more abundant. The rearrangement links TRBV25-1 to TRBJ2-5; TRBD1 matches 10 bases. The CDR3 sequence is 15 residues long. The germline V gene has CDR1 MGHDK and CDR2 SYGVNS. CDR3 sequence reads: CVSSTGTGVGETQYF. The DNA of the CDR3 is TGTGTCAGCAGTACCGGGACAGGGGTGGGGGAGACCCAGTACTTC.

There are many counts of this clonotype. The chain couples TRBV20-1 to TRBJ1-2; D possibly corresponds to TRBD1 (6 bases). The ends were cut back, 6 bases at V and 4 bases at J, with 15 bases in the middle. The length of the CDR3 is 13 residues. The germline V gene has CDR1 DFQATT and CDR2 SNEGSKA (reference sequence). The CDR3 DNA is TGCAGTGCGAGCAGGGGCGTCAGCTATGGCTACACCTTC. As protein: CSASRGVSYGYTF.

The rearrangement uses TRBV12-3 or TRBV12-4 and TRBJ1-2, with 7 bases aligning to TRBD1. The CDR3 is made up of 14 amino acids. J gave up 6 bases and V 6 bases, and 10 bases lay outside the gene matches. The CDR3 nucleotides read TGTGCCAGCAGCACAGGGGCATCCTGGGATGGCTACACCTTC. Amino acid sequence: CASSTGASWDGYTF.

This clonotype was seen once. The genes are TRBV6-6 and TRBJ1-5; 7 nucleotides match TRBD1. V dropped 8 bases and J dropped 2; count of bases not matched to a gene: 6. The CDR3 length is 14 residues. CDR1 is MNHNY and CDR2 is SVGAGI in the germline V gene (reference sequence). The CDR3 protein is CASGAGQGNQPQHF. DNA for the CDR3: TGTGCCAGCGGTGCCGGACAGGGCAATCAGCCCCAGCATTTT.

The chain has TRBV5-1 and TRBJ2-2, with TRBD2 as a possible D gene (5 bases). Germline V CDR1 and CDR2: SGHRS, YFSETQ. With 5 bases removed from V and 2 bases from J, the gap between germline ends came to 22 bases. The CDR3 totals 18 residues. Here the CDR3 reads CASSLPPAVEANTGELFF. The CDR3 DNA reads as TGCGCCAGCAGTTTGCCCCCCGCTGTGGAGGCCAACACCGGGGAGCTGTTTTTT.